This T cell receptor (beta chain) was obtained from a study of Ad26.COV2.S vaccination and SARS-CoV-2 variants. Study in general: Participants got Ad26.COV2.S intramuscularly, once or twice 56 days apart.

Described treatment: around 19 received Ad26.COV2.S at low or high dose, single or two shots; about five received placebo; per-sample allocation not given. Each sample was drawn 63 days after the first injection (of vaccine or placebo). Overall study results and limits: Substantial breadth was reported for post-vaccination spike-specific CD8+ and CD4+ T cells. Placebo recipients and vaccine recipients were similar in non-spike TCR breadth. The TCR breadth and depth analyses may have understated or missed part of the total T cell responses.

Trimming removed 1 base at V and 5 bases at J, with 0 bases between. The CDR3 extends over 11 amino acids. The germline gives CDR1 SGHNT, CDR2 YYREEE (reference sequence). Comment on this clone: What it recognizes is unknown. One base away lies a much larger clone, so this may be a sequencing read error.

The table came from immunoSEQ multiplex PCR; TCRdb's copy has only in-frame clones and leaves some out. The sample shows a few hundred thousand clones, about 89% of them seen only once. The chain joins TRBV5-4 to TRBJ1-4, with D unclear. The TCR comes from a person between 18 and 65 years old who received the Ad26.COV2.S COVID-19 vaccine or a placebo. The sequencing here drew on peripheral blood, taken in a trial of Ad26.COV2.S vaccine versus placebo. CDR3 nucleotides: TGTGCCAGCAGCTTGAATGAAAAACTGTTTTTT. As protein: CASSLNEKLFF. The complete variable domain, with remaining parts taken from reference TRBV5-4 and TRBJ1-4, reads ETGVTQSPTHLIKTRGQQVTLRCSSQSGHNTVSWYQQALGQGPQFIFQYYREEENGRGNFPPRFSGLQFPNYSSELNVNALELDDSALYLCASSLNEKLFFGSGTQLSVL.